The entry that follows covers one T cell receptor (beta chain) sequence. Its antigen is undetermined. Both 60 Vbeta primers and 13 Jbeta primers went into the PCR. The table came from immunoSEQ multiplex PCR; TCRdb's copy has only in-frame clones and leaves some out. The table shows about 150,000 clones, with approximately 9% occurring only once. This entry comes from a study of cytomegalovirus exposure and HLA in healthy donors. The study, taken as a whole, reports: Later analysis showed TCR association rates varying by HLA locus, highest for DRB1 and lowest for HLA-C.

The clonotype was recovered from a woman aged 40 to 55 in good health and CMV-seropositive. The sample comprised PBMCs.

The CDR3 is CASSTTDTQYF. CDR3 nucleotides: TGTGCCAGCAGCACAACAGATACGCAGTATTTT. The chain couples TRBV5-6 to TRBJ2-3; no clear D gene. Trimming removed 4 bases from V and 3 bases from J, with 3 bases in between. Looked up from germline, CDR1 is SGHDT and CDR2 is YYEEEE. The CDR3 is 11 residues long.